The table lists the clone carrying this T cell receptor beta chain with a count of one. This sample was included in a study of blood T cell repertoires in COVID-19. Study summary: The samples span acute and convalescent COVID-19 from the United States, Italy and Spain.

Original analysis: From reference gene primer amplification, estimates of nucleated cell counts were derived. TCRdb's copy holds only in-frame clones and misses some; the assay was immunoSEQ multiplex PCR. V, J and clone size are those of that table, while D and trimming were read from the DNA. This sample has about 59,000 clones; about 84% occur once, and the top ten carry roughly 6.9%. V was pared by 0 bases and J by 2 bases, with 17 bases between. The CDR3 contains 17 residues. Germline V CDR1 and CDR2: LGHDT, YNNKEL (reference sequence). The TCR sequence derives from a man aged 60 to 75 with acute or convalescent COVID-19. The J gene is TRBJ2-7, the V gene TRBV3-1 (or the pseudogene TRBV3-2); the D gene is possibly TRBD1 (6 bases). Specimen: peripheral blood. The CDR3 DNA sequence: TGTGCCAGCAGCCAAGATCGTAGGGGGACGGGGACCTACGAGCAGTACTTC. Amino acids: CASSQDRRGTGTYEQYF.